This T cell receptor (beta chain) was profiled in a study of blood T cell repertoires in COVID-19. Across the study: Acute and convalescent COVID-19 specimens originated in the United States, Italy and Spain.

Profiled with immunoSEQ multiplex PCR; TCRdb holds only in-frame clones, not every one. The repertoire holds 250,000 to 350,000 clones, with more than 75% as singletons. CDR1 and CDR2 (germline): MGHDK, SYGVNS. This CDR3 spans 15 amino acids. J was trimmed by 1 base and V by 7 bases; bases with no gene match: 9. V usage is TRBV25-1 and J usage is TRBJ1-2; 7 bases line up with TRBD1. Sequenced: peripheral blood. The clonotype originates from a woman aged 45-65 years who had recovered from COVID-19. For the CDR3, the DNA is TGTGCCAGCACCCCCAGGGGGTCAGGTAACTATGGCTACACCTTC. It specifies CASTPRGSGNYGYTF.